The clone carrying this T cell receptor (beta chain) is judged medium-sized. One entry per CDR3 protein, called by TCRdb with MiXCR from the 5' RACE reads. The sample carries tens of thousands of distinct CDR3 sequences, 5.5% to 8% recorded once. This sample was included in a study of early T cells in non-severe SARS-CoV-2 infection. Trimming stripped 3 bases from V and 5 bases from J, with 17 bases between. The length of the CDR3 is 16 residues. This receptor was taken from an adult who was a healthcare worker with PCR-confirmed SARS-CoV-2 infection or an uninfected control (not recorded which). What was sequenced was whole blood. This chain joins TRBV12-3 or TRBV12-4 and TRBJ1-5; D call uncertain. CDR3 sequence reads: CASSFRVGMVDQPQHF. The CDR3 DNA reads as TGTGCCAGCAGTTTTAGAGTGGGGATGGTCGATCAGCCCCAGCATTTT.